This entry concerns a single T cell receptor (beta chain). V shed 5 bases and J shed 4 bases, with 18 bases lying between them. Germline V gene sequence: CDR1 SGHDT, CDR2 YYEEEE. The CDR3 spans 15 residues. These data originate in a study of T cell changes during pregnancy in multiple sclerosis. Measured with immunoSEQ multiplex PCR; TCRdb has only the in-frame clones, and not every one. The sample lists about 17,000 clones, approximately 86% occurring once. This receptor was obtained from a female donor in good health, enrolled as a control in a pregnancy study. The sample here was CD8+ T cells from peripheral blood mononuclear cells, taken after pregnancy. The J gene is TRBJ1-2, the V gene TRBV5-6; possibly TRBD1 for D (6 bases). Here the CDR3 reads CASRSRGALLYGYTF. The CDR3, as DNA: TGTGCCAGCAGGTCCCGGGGGGCGCTTCTCTATGGCTACACCTTC.